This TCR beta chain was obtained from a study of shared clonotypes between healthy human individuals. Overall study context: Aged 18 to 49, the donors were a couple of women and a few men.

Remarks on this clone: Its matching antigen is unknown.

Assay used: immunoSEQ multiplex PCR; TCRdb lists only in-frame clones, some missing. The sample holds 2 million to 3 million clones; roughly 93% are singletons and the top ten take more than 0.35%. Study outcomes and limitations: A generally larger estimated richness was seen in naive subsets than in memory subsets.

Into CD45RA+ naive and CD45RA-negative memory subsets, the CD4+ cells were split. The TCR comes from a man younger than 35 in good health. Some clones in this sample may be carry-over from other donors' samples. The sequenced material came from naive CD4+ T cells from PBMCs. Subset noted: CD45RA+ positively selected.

CDR3 DNA sequence: TGTGCCTGGAACAGGGGTAACCAAGAGACCCAGTACTTC. Its protein product is CAWNRGNQETQYF. The gene calls are TRBV30 and TRBJ2-5; TRBD1 agrees at 7 bases. With 4 bases clipped from V and 0 bases from J, the junction kept 2 bases outside the gene matches. The CDR3 is 13 amino acids. Germline V gene lookup returns CDR1 GTSNPN and CDR2 SVGIG (reference sequence). The whole variable domain, filled in from reference TRBV30 and TRBJ2-5, reads SQTIHQWPATLVQPVGSPLSLECTVEGTSNPNLYWYRQAAGRGLQLLFYSVGIGQISSEVPQNLSASRPQDRQFILSSKKLLLSDSGFYLCAWNRGNQETQYFGPGTRLLVL.